This is a list of T cell receptor beta chains from one sample in a study of blood T cell repertoires in COVID-19. Generated by immunoSEQ multiplex PCR, the TCRdb table keeps only in-frame clones and is missing some. The sample shows 210,000 or so clones, 90% of them seen only once. The sequenced sample consisted of peripheral blood. All receptors come from a man aged 50 or older with acute or convalescent COVID-19. CDR3s include the opening cysteine and the closing phenylalanine or tryptophan. D genes are given only for firm matches. Size values are once, few and many counts, or a class for expanded clones, and some rows have none.

d_gene	v_gene	abundance	j_gene	CDR3aa	CDR3nt
-	TRBV28	-	TRBJ2-5	CASRKLPVDQETQYF	TGTGCCAGCAGAAAACTGCCTGTAGACCAAGAGACCCAGTACTTC
-	TRBV5-5	-	TRBJ2-1	CASSLLFAERYEQFF	TGTGCCAGCAGCTTGTTATTCGCGGAGAGGTATGAGCAGTTCTTC
-	TRBV6-5	-	TRBJ1-3	CASKKTSGNTIYF	TGTGCCAGTAAAAAGACATCTGGAAACACCATATATTTT
TRBD2	TRBV5-8	-	TRBJ2-5	CASSSRLAGGETQYF	TGTGCCAGCAGCTCCAGACTAGCGGGAGGGGAGACCCAGTACTTC
TRBD2	TRBV3-1/TRBV3-2	-	TRBJ2-3	CASSQVPLGLAGGRNTDTQYF	TGTGCCAGCAGCCAAGTTCCCCTGGGACTAGCGGGGGGGCGTAACACAGATACGCAGTATTTT
-	TRBV11-3	-	TRBJ2-5	CASSHGTPLGGGQETQYF	TGTGCCAGCAGCCACGGGACTCCCTTGGGAGGGGGTCAAGAGACCCAGTACTTC
TRBD1	TRBV19	-	TRBJ2-2	CASSIGGQGLTGELFF	TGTGCCAGTAGTATCGGCGGACAGGGTCTCACCGGGGAGCTGTTTTTT
TRBD1	TRBV6-5	-	TRBJ1-3	CASSYSGTGAGNTIYF	TGTGCCAGCAGTTACTCGGGGACAGGGGCTGGAAACACCATATATTTT
TRBD1	TRBV24-1	-	TRBJ2-1	CATSLPGQGSDNEQFF	TGTGCCACCAGTCTCCCGGGACAGGGCAGCGACAATGAGCAGTTCTTC
-	TRBV5-1	-	TRBJ2-1	CASSFRAQGGNEQFF	TGCGCCAGCAGCTTTAGGGCTCAGGGTGGCAATGAGCAGTTCTTC
-	TRBV28	-	TRBJ1-6	CASGLVRNNSPLHF	TGTGCCAGCGGGCTGGTCAGGAATAATTCACCCCTCCACTTT
TRBD1	TRBV12-3/TRBV12-4	-	TRBJ1-3	CASAQGAGNTIYF	TGTGCCAGCGCACAGGGGGCTGGAAACACCATATATTTT
-	TRBV27	-	TRBJ1-5	CASSPRRGKNQPQHF	TGTGCCAGCAGCCCCCGACGGGGGAAAAATCAGCCCCAGCATTTT
-	TRBV7-3	-	TRBJ2-2	CASSPGTYMTGELFF	TGTGCCAGCAGCCCCGGGACTTACATGACCGGGGAGCTGTTTTTT
TRBD1	TRBV6-5	-	TRBJ1-2	CASSLDRGAYGYTF	TGTGCCAGCAGTTTAGACAGGGGGGCTTATGGCTACACCTTC
TRBD1	TRBV28	-	TRBJ2-2	CASLGQAANTGELFF	TGTGCCAGCCTGGGACAGGCAGCGAACACCGGGGAGCTGTTTTTT
TRBD1	TRBV4-3	few	TRBJ1-2	CASSQDDRAAGYTF	TGCGCCAGCAGCCAAGATGACAGGGCGGCTGGCTACACCTTC
-	TRBV7-2	-	TRBJ1-5	CASSLWEGQPQHF	TGTGCCAGCAGCTTATGGGAGGGACAGCCCCAGCATTTT
-	TRBV18	-	TRBJ1-4	CASSVNPTGSNEKLFF	TGTGCCAGCTCAGTAAACCCAACAGGAAGTAATGAAAAACTGTTTTTT
TRBD1	TRBV5-4	-	TRBJ2-1	CASSLGGTGGQNEQFF	TGTGCCAGCAGCTTGGGGGGGACAGGGGGCCAGAATGAGCAGTTCTTC
TRBD2	TRBV14	once	TRBJ2-1	CASSYGLAGKGEQFF	TGTGCCAGCAGTTATGGACTAGCTGGTAAGGGTGAGCAGTTCTTC
TRBD1	TRBV19	-	TRBJ1-6	CASSRQGAGLRSPLHF	TGTGCCAGTAGCAGACAGGGGGCCGGCTTGAGATCACCCCTCCACTTT
-	TRBV23-1	-	TRBJ2-2	CASSHRTGELFF	TGCGCCAGCAGTCATCGGACCGGGGAGCTGTTTTTT
-	TRBV10-3	-	TRBJ1-1	CAISAMEGYTEAFF	TGTGCCATCAGCGCCATGGAGGGGTACACTGAAGCTTTCTTT
-	TRBV3-1/TRBV3-2	-	TRBJ2-1	CASSQGKNSYNEQFF	TGTGCCAGCAGCCAGGGCAAGAATTCCTACAATGAGCAGTTCTTC
-	TRBV4-3	-	TRBJ2-5	CASSQGYRQLQETQYF	TGCGCCAGCAGCCAAGGATATAGACAGCTACAAGAGACCCAGTACTTC
-	TRBV6-5	once	TRBJ1-2	CASSYSKGVNYGYTF	TGTGCCAGCAGTTACTCGAAGGGGGTTAACTATGGCTACACCTTC
-	TRBV19	-	TRBJ1-4	CASRTGTNEKLFF	TGTGCCAGTAGGACCGGGACTAATGAAAAACTGTTTTTT
-	TRBV10-2	-	TRBJ2-2	CASSEVPSAGELFF	TGCGCCAGCAGTGAGGTTCCCTCAGCCGGGGAGCTGTTTTTT
-	TRBV2	-	TRBJ1-6	CASSEQKYNSPLHF	TGTGCCAGCAGTGAACAGAAATATAATTCACCCCTCCACTTT
TRBD2	TRBV7-8	-	TRBJ2-1	CASRFLAGGSYNEQFF	TGTGCCAGCAGGTTCCTAGCGGGGGGCTCCTACAATGAGCAGTTCTTC
-	TRBV28	few	TRBJ2-3	CASYANTDTQYF	TGTGCCAGCTATGCGAACACAGATACGCAGTATTTT
-	TRBV9	-	TRBJ2-7	CASSVGALGVSYEQYF	TGTGCCAGCAGCGTAGGGGCCCTCGGGGTCTCCTACGAGCAGTACTTC